This TCR beta chain was captured in a study of blood T cells in healthy people across ages. All donors came from Russia, were Caucasian and healthy, and spanned ages 6 to 90. The sample, about 10 milliliters of peripheral blood, was drawn from each donor. A J-beta primer mix and a sample-barcoded 5' primer were used in a second PCR of about 7 to 12 cycles. TCRdb processed the 5' RACE reads anew with MiXCR; each CDR3 protein has one entry. The sample gives hundreds of thousands of distinct CDR3 sequences, around 20% of which show up once; under 4% is in the top ten. With regard to this clonotype: The antigen is undetermined.

Study results and caveats: Per-million-T-cell TCR beta diversity fell roughly linearly with age. In long-lived donors, naive CD4+ cell counts and diversity exceeded those of aged donors.

With 5 bases clipped from V and 9 bases from J, the junction kept 3 bases outside the gene matches. The CDR3 spans 13 residues. The germline V gene encodes CDR1 KGHSH and CDR2 LQKENI. This TCR came from a man aged 70-80 years in good health. This rearrangement joins TRBV18 to TRBJ1-6; 8 bases are shared with TRBD1. Sequenced sample: blood. The CDR3 DNA is TGTGCCAGCTCAATCGACAGGGGTTCACCCCTCCACTTT. Translating it yields CASSIDRGSPLHF.